The rows below give T cell receptor beta chains drawn from one sample of a study of cytomegalovirus exposure and HLA in healthy donors. The protocol was immunoSEQ multiplex PCR, while the TCRdb copy is restricted to in-frame clones and leaves out a portion. The table records 95,000 to 150,000 clones, 80% to 85% of them present only once. Sequencing was performed on PBMCs. The receptors originated from a man aged 30-40 years in good health and CMV-seronegative. The CDR3 runs from the conserved cysteine through the conserved F or W. A D gene is named only where the DNA matches it firmly. A row's size may be missing; if present it is once, few, many or a size class.

NA	TRBJ2-1	TRBV9	NA	TGTGCCAGCAGCTATCAGGGGGGCTCCTACAATGAGCAGTTCTTC	CASSYQGGSYNEQFF
NA	TRBJ2-1	TRBV28	NA	TGTGCCAGCAGTACCGGTGGGGCTTACAATGAGCAGTTCTTC	CASSTGGAYNEQFF
TRBD2	TRBJ2-3	TRBV9	NA	TGTGCCAGCAGCGTAGGCCACTTTAGCGGGGGGGCCACAGATACGCAGTATTTT	CASSVGHFSGGATDTQYF
TRBD1	TRBJ1-4	TRBV6-5	NA	TGTGCCAGCAGCTCCAGGGGGACTAATGAAAAACTGTTTTTT	CASSSRGTNEKLFF
TRBD1	TRBJ1-2	TRBV4-1	NA	TGCGCCAGCAGCGGGGACAGCCGAGACTATGGCTACACCTTC	CASSGDSRDYGYTF
TRBD2	TRBJ2-1	TRBV5-1	NA	TGCGCCAGCAGCCCAGCGGGGGGCACCGTTCCCTACAATGAGCAGTTCTTC	CASSPAGGTVPYNEQFF
TRBD1	TRBJ1-1	TRBV6-5	few	TGTGCCAGCAGTTACTCCAACAGGGGAGACACTGAAGCTTTCTTT	CASSYSNRGDTEAFF
NA	TRBJ1-2	TRBV7-8	NA	TGTGCCAGCAGCTTGAGACAGACCAACTATGGCTACACCTTC	CASSLRQTNYGYTF
NA	TRBJ2-3	TRBV9	NA	TGTGCCAGCAGCGGGGACTCCGCTAGCACAGATACGCAGTATTTT	CASSGDSASTDTQYF
NA	TRBJ2-3	TRBV6-5	few	TGTGCCAGCACCCTGTATAGCACAGATACGCAGTATTTT	CASTLYSTDTQYF
TRBD1	TRBJ2-1	TRBV9	NA	TGTGCCAGCAGCGCCGGGACAGGTCGAACCTACAATGAGCAGTTCTTC	CASSAGTGRTYNEQFF
NA	TRBJ1-2	TRBV28	few	TGTGCCAGCAGTTCCCCTGGGAGGGCCTCCACCTTC	CASSSPGRASTF
TRBD2	TRBJ2-3	TRBV5-6	NA	TGTGCCAGCAGCGGCCTCCGGACTAGCGGCACAGATACGCAGTATTTT	CASSGLRTSGTDTQYF
TRBD2	TRBJ2-7	TRBV7-2	NA	TGTGCCAGCAGCTTAGCCCTAGCGGGGCCCTACGAGCAGTACTTC	CASSLALAGPYEQYF
TRBD2	TRBJ2-5	TRBV9	NA	TGTGCCAGCAGCGCACGGGGGGAGTACCAAGAGACCCAGTACTTC	CASSARGEYQETQYF
TRBD1	TRBJ1-2	TRBV7-2	once	TGTGCCAGCAGCTTCCGGACAGGGGACTATGGCTACACCTTC	CASSFRTGDYGYTF
NA	TRBJ1-2	TRBV5-3	NA	TGTGCCAGAAGCGACCCGGACAGCCCGCCTACCTATGGCTACACCTTC	CARSDPDSPPTYGYTF
NA	TRBJ2-5	TRBV10-2	NA	TGCGCCAGCACCATTGACGGGGAAGAGACCCAGTACTTC	CASTIDGEETQYF
TRBD2	TRBJ2-5	TRBV11-2	NA	TGTGCCAGCAGCCCCCCCATAGCGGGGGCAGAGACCCAGTACTTC	CASSPPIAGAETQYF
NA	TRBJ2-1	TRBV11-2	NA	TGTGCCAGCAGCGCAGGGTTACTCGGCAATGAGCAGTTCTTC	CASSAGLLGNEQFF